What follows are 24 T cell receptor beta chains derived from one specimen sequenced in a study of T cells in Graves' hyperthyroidism and ophthalmopathy. Researchers amplified the TCR beta CDR3 regions from RNA transcripts. With the HTBI primer set, the TCR CDR3 went through a first round of RT-PCR. TCRdb ran MiXCR on the multiplex PCR reads and lists one entry per CDR3 protein. The data hold some 300,000 distinct CDR3 sequences, with 15% to 20% observed a single time. Source material: blood. The receptor source for this set is a man aged 45 to 65 with Graves' ophthalmopathy.

This clonotype turned up a few times. This chain uses TRBV28 with TRBJ2-6, with a possible D match to TRBD2 (6 bases). The V gene lost 2 bases and the J gene lost 2 bases, with 7 bases spanning the gap. Per germline, CDR1 MDHEN and CDR2 SYDVKM. The CDR3 sequence is 15 residues long. CDR3 loop: CASSLGGPGANVLTF. The CDR3 DNA reads TGTGCCAGCAGTTTAGGAGGGCCTGGGGCCAACGTCCTGACTTTC.

At least ten counts were recorded for this clonotype. This may stem from a read error, because a much larger clone lies one nucleotide away. The V and J genes are TRBV7-3 and TRBJ2-1; D is undetermined. The germline V gene has CDR1 SGHTA and CDR2 FQGTGA. The ends were cut back, 4 bases at V and 5 bases at J, with 3 bases in the middle. The CDR3 length is 11 residues. The CDR3 is CASSSNNEQFF. The DNA for the CDR3 is TGTGCCAGCAGCTCGAACAATGAGCAGTTCTTC.

The chain carries TRBV11-2 and TRBJ1-4; D unresolved. The CDR3 is 12 residues long. Germline CDR1 SGHAT, CDR2 FQNNGV. Trimming stripped 3 bases from V and 8 bases from J, with 7 bases between. The CDR3 coding sequence is TGTGCCAGCAGCTTTGGGAGCGAAAAACTGTTTTTT. Translating gives CASSFGSEKLFF.

The chain links TRBV14 to TRBJ2-2; no reliable D call. CDR1 is SGHDN, CDR2 FVKESK, per germline. The CDR3 is made up of 15 amino acids. Trimming cost V 0 bases and J 4 bases, with 9 bases left between them. CDR3 coding DNA: TGTGCCAGCAGCCAAGATCCAGTTCCCACCGGGGAGCTGTTTTTT. Translation: CASSQDPVPTGELFF.

This clonotype occurred a few times. The chain uses TRBV5-6 and TRBJ1-6; D not certain. Germline V gene data show CDR1 as SGHDT and CDR2 as YYEEEE. The V gene lost 0 bases and the J gene lost 6 bases, with 7 bases spanning the gap. The CDR3 extends over 14 amino acids. The CDR3 region is CASSLGQINSPLHF. CDR3 nucleotides: TGTGCCAGCAGCTTGGGCCAGATTAATTCACCCCTCCACTTT.

The chain is built from TRBV12-3 or TRBV12-4 and TRBJ2-3; 14 bases are a match to TRBD2. Trimming cost V 4 bases and J 8 bases; bases outside gene matches: 5. The CDR3 totals 15 residues. The CDR3 coding sequence is TGTGCCAGCAGTTCGGGGACTAGCGGGAGAAGTACGCAGTATTTT. The encoded protein is CASSSGTSGRSTQYF.

This clonotype has a count of ten or more. This sequence joins TRBV7-2 and TRBJ2-7; D remains unclear. Trimming shortened V by 6 bases and J by 2 bases, and 14 bases separated the two germline ends. This CDR3 has 14 residues. Germline lookup yields CDR1 SGHTA and CDR2 FQGNSA. CDR3 loop: CASSPATLPYEQYF. CDR3 sequence (DNA): TGTGCCAGCAGTCCCGCGACGCTACCCTACGAGCAGTACTTC. The whole variable domain, filled in from reference TRBV7-2 and TRBJ2-7, reads GAGVSQSPSNKVTEKGKDVELRCDPISGHTALYWYRQSLGQGLEFLIYFQGNSAPDKSGLPSDRFSAERTGGSVSTLTIQRTQQEDSAVYLCASSPATLPYEQYFGPGTRLTVT.

This clonotype was counted at least ten times. The chain employs TRBV3-1 and TRBJ2-7; 7 bases line up with TRBD2. The junction had 5 bases not matched to a gene; V was cut back by 4 bases and J by 2 bases. The CDR3 is 14 amino acids. Germline V CDR1 and CDR2: LGHDT, YNNKEL (reference sequence). CDR3 region: CASSRTLAAYEQYF. For the CDR3, the DNA is TGTGCCAGCAGCCGGACTCTAGCGGCCTACGAGCAGTACTTC.

This clonotype has ten or more counts. The V call is TRBV28, the J call TRBJ2-1, with 13 bases lining up with TRBD2. CDR3 length equals 15 residues. The germline CDR1 and CDR2 sequences are MDHEN and SYDVKM. Losses at the gene ends were 5 bases for V and 10 bases for J; bases not matched to a gene: 8. CDR3 nucleotides: TGTGCCAGCAGTCCCGGACTAGCGGGAGCGTGGGAGCAGTTCTTC. Its translation: CASSPGLAGAWEQFF.

This clonotype was detected only a few times. The chain joins TRBV7-9 to TRBJ1-6, with a tentative D call TRBD1 (6 bases). This CDR3 contains 15 residues. Germline-derived CDR1 and CDR2 are SEHNR and FQNEAQ (reference sequence). The ends were cut back, 5 bases at V and 7 bases at J, with 15 bases in the middle. As DNA, the CDR3 is TGTGCCAGCAGCAACGTCGGGACACGGAATTCACCCCTCCACTTT. Translated, it gives CASSNVGTRNSPLHF.

Remarks on this clonotype: This may be a read error: a much more frequent sequence differs by one nucleotide. This chain joins TRBV11-2 and TRBJ2-1; 10 bases fit TRBD2. After removal of 3 bases from V and 9 bases from J, the junction contained 17 bases not matched to a gene. Germline V CDR1 and CDR2: SGHAT, FQNNGV. This CDR3 has 18 residues. CDR3 sequence reads: CASSFSGAGLAGVGEQFF. The CDR3 DNA reads as TGTGCCAGCAGCTTCAGTGGAGCAGGGCTAGCGGGAGTTGGTGAGCAGTTCTTC.

This clonotype was seen a few times. The gene calls are TRBV10-3 and TRBJ1-2; a weak D match, TRBD1 (6 bases). CDR1 and CDR2 from the germline V gene are ENHRY and SYGVKD. V was pared by 2 bases and J by 6 bases, with 10 bases between. The CDR3 loop spans 13 amino acids. CDR3 sequence: CAISEGQQNGYTF. CDR3 nucleotide sequence: TGTGCCATCAGTGAGGGACAGCAAAATGGCTACACCTTC.

The table lists this clonotype with many counts. The gene calls are TRBV3-1 and TRBJ2-7; 8 nucleotides agree with TRBD2. Germline CDR1 is LGHDT and CDR2 is YNNKEL (reference sequence). V was clipped by 4 bases and J by 4 bases; unmatched bases: 6. The CDR3 spans 14 residues. The CDR3, as DNA: TGTGCCAGCAGCCCCGGGGGGGGGGATTACGAGCAGTACTTC. It specifies CASSPGGGDYEQYF.

In this sample, this clonotype turned up many times. V usage is TRBV7-2 and J usage is TRBJ1-5; no firm D call. V lost 0 bases and J 7 bases, leaving 7 bases between the germline ends. The CDR3 runs 13 residues. CDR1 is SGHTA and CDR2 is FQGNSA in the germline V gene. The DNA of the CDR3 is TGTGCCAGCAGCTTAGCGGCGGGCCAGCCCCAGCATTTT. This sequence encodes CASSLAAGQPQHF.

The sample holds many counts of this clonotype. The rearrangement joins TRBV7-8 to TRBJ2-1, with 8 positions matching TRBD1. V shed 4 bases, J shed 2 bases, and the junction held 7 bases outside the gene matches. The germline V gene has CDR1 SGHVS and CDR2 FQNEAQ. This CDR3 has 16 amino acids. CDR3 sequence reads: CASSSPDRGAYNEQFF. The CDR3 coding sequence is TGTGCCAGCAGCTCTCCTGACAGGGGTGCCTACAATGAGCAGTTCTTC.

In its sample, this clonotype was seen a few times. The CDR3 spells CASSPSRTGGTGELFF. CDR3 bases: TGTGCCAGCTCACCATCCCGGACAGGGGGCACCGGGGAGCTGTTTTTT. The chain links TRBV18 to TRBJ2-2, with 10 bases fitting TRBD1. This CDR3 has 16 amino acids. Germline trimming cut 2 bases from V and 4 bases from J; bases unmatched to any gene: 4. Germline V gives CDR1 KGHSH, CDR2 LQKENI.

This clonotype appeared a few times. This rearrangement joins TRBV7-9 to TRBJ2-7, with 7 bases lining up with TRBD2. This CDR3 contains 17 residues. From germline, CDR1 is SEHNR and CDR2 FQNEAQ (reference sequence). The junction had 11 bases not matched to a gene; V was cut back by 2 bases and J by 1 base. CDR3 sequence (DNA): TGTGCCAGCAGCTTACAGAACCGTCTAGCGGAGTCCTACGAGCAGTACTTC. Its translation: CASSLQNRLAESYEQYF.

The V gene is TRBV6-1, the J gene TRBJ1-6, with D unresolved. Germline CDR1 is MNHNS and CDR2 is SASEGT. The CDR3 runs 14 residues. Trimming took off 11 bases at V and 10 bases at J, with 21 bases between the two ends. As DNA, the CDR3 is TGTGCCCCCCCGGGGAGTAAAGGCCCATCACCCCTCCACTTT. This gives the protein CAPPGSKGPSPLHF.

Turning to this clonotype: Germline and junction disagree at one end, which may indicate a read error. The chain uses TRBV28 and TRBJ2-7; 7 bases line up with TRBD2. This CDR3 contains 15 residues. The germline CDR1 and CDR2 sequences are MDHEN and SYDVKM. CDR3: CASSFGREVAGEHYF. The CDR3 coding sequence is TGTGCCAGCAGTTTTGGACGGGAGGTAGCAGGCGAGCATTACTTC.

This clonotype was found many times. The V gene is TRBV7-2, the J gene TRBJ1-5; D not resolved. This CDR3 is built from 15 residues. Trimming left V 5 bases short and J 6 bases short, with 17 bases between. From germline, CDR1 is SGHTA and CDR2 FQGNSA. This CDR3 reads CASSPDTARSQPQHF. The CDR3 DNA reads as TGTGCCAGCAGCCCAGACACCGCCAGGTCTCAGCCCCAGCATTTT.

This chain connects TRBV5-4 to TRBJ1-2; D gene uncertain. Per the germline V gene, CDR1 is SGHNT and CDR2 is YYREEE (reference sequence). Trimming stripped 7 bases from V and 1 base from J, with 8 bases between. This CDR3 region has 12 residues. In nucleotides, the CDR3 is TGTGCCAGCGGTACAGATAACTATGGCTACACCTTC. Translating it yields CASGTDNYGYTF.

This clonotype occurred many times. The chain has TRBV5-1 and TRBJ1-1; TRBD1 matches at 10 bases. Germline V gene sequence: CDR1 SGHRS, CDR2 YFSETQ. Losses at the gene ends were 4 bases for V and 6 bases for J; bases not matched to a gene: 9. The CDR3 is 15 amino acids. This CDR3 is CASSLLGTGEAEAFF. Written as DNA, the CDR3 is TGCGCCAGCAGCCTACTCGGGACAGGGGAGGCTGAAGCTTTCTTT. Based on the CDR3 plus reference TRBV5-1 and TRBJ1-1, the full variable domain is KAGVTQTPRYLIKTRGQQVTLSCSPISGHRSVSWYQQTPGQGLQFLFEYFSETQRNKGNFPGRFSGRQFSNSRSEMNVSTLELGDSALYLCASSLLGTGEAEAFFGQGTRLTVV.

Many counts were recorded for this clonotype. The chain is built from TRBV2 and TRBJ2-3; the D gene is possibly TRBD1 (6 bases). Germline V gives CDR1 SNHLY, CDR2 FYNNEI. Trimming removed 6 bases at V and 2 bases at J, with 15 bases between. The CDR3 is 15 residues long. The DNA of the CDR3 is TGTGCCAGCAGGGCAGACAGGATCCACACAGATACGCAGTATTTT. Encoded protein: CASRADRIHTDTQYF.

The CDR3 loop reads CASSYGSPGEQYF. In DNA form, the CDR3 reads TGTGCCAGCAGCTATGGATCCCCCGGGGAGCAGTACTTC. The chain is built from TRBV6-9 and TRBJ2-7; D is ambiguous. Deletions cut 6 bases from V and 7 bases from J, with 16 bases between. Germline V gene lookup returns CDR1 MNHGY and CDR2 SVAAGI. The CDR3 runs 13 residues.